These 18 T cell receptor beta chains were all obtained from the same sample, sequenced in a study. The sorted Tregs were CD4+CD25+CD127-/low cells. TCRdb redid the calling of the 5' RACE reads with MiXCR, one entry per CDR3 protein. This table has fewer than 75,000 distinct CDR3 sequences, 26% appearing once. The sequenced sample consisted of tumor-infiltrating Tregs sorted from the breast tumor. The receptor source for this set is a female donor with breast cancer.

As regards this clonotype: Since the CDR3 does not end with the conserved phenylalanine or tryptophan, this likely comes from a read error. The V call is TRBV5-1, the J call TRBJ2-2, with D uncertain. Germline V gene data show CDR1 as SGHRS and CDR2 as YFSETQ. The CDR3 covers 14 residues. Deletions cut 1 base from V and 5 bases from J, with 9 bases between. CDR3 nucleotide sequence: TGCGCCAGCAGCTTGCTACACGTAACCGGGGAGCTGTTTCTT. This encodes CASSLLHVTGELFL.

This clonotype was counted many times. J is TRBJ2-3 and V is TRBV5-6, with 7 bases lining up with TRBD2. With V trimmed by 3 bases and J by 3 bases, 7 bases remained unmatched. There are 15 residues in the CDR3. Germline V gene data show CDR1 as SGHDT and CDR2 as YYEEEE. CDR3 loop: CASSWLREPTDTQYF. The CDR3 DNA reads TGTGCCAGCAGCTGGTTGCGGGAGCCTACAGATACGCAGTATTTT.

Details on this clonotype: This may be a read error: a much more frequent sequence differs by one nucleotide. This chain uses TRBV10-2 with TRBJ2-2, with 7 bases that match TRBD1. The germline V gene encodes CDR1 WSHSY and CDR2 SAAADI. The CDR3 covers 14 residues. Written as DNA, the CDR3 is TGCACCAGCAGAAGACAGGGGAACACCGGGGAGCTGTTTTTT. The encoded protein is CTSRRQGNTGELFF.

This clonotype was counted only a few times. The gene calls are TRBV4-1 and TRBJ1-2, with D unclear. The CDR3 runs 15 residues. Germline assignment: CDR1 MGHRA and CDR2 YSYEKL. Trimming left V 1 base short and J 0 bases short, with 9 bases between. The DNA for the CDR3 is TGCGCCAGCAGCCAAGCCAATGCCCCTAACTATGGCTACACCTTC. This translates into CASSQANAPNYGYTF.

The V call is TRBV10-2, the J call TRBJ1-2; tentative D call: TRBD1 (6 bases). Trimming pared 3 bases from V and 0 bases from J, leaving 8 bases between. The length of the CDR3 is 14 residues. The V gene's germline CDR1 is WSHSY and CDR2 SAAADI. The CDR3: CASSEGGANYGYTF. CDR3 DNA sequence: TGCGCCAGCAGTGAAGGGGGGGCTAACTATGGCTACACCTTC.

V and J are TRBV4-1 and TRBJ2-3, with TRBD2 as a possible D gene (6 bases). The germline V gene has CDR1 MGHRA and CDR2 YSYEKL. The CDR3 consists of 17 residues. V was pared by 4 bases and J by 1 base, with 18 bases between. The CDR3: CASSLGGKWFGTDTQYF. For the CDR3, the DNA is TGCGCCAGCAGCCTTGGCGGGAAGTGGTTCGGCACAGATACGCAGTATTTT.

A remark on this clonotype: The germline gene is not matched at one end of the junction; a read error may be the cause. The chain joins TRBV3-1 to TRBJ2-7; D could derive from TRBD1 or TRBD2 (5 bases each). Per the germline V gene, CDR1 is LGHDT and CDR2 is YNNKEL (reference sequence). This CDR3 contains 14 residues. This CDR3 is CASSQDRIRGEQHF. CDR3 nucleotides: TGTGCCAGCAGCCAAGATCGGATCCGGGGCGAGCAGCACTTC.

CDR3 in DNA: TGCAGCGTTGAAGCAGACAGGAGCGAGACCCAGTACTTC. It translates to CSVEADRSETQYF. The chain couples TRBV29-1 to TRBJ2-5; TRBD1 is a possible D gene (6 bases). Deletions cut 1 base from V and 5 bases from J, with 11 bases between. CDR3 length: 13 amino acids. Germline values: CDR1 SQVTM, CDR2 ANQGSEA.

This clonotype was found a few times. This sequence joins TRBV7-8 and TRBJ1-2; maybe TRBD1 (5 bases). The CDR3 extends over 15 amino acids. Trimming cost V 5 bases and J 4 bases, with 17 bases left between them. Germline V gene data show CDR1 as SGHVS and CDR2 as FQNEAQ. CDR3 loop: CASSGRWGGGYGYTF. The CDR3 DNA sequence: TGTGCCAGCAGCGGTCGCTGGGGCGGGGGCTATGGCTACACCTTC. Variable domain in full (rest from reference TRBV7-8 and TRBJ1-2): GAGVSQSPRYKVAKRGQDVALRCDPISGHVSLFWYQQALGQGPEFLTYFQNEAQLDKSGLPSDRFFAERPEGSVSTLKIQRTQQEDSAVYLCASSGRWGGGYGYTFGSGTRLTVV.

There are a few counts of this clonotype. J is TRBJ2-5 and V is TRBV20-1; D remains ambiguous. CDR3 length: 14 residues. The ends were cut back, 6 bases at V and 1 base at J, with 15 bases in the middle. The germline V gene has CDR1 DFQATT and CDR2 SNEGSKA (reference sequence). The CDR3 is CSAPSRRSQETQYF. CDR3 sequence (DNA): TGCAGTGCCCCATCACGGAGATCCCAAGAGACCCAGTACTTC.

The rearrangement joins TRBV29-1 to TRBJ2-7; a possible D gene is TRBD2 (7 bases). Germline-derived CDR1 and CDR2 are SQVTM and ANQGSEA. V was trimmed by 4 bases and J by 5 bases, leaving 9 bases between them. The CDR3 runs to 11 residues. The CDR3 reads CSVAGGDEQYF. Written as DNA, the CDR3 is TGCAGCGTTGCGGGGGGCGACGAGCAGTACTTC.

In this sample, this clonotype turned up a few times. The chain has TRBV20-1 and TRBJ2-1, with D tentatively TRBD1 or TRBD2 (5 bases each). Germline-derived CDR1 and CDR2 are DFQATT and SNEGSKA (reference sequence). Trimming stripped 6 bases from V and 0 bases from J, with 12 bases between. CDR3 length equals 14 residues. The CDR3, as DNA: TGCAGTGCCCGGGGACGGAGCTCCTACAATGAGCAGTTCTTC. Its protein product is CSARGRSSYNEQFF.

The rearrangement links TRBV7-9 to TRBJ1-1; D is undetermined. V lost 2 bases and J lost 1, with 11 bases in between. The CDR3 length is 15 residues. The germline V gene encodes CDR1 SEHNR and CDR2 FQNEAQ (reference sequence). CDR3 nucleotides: TGTGCCAGCAGCTTATATATGGGAGGGAACACTGAAGCTTTCTTT. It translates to CASSLYMGGNTEAFF.

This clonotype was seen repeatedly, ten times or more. DNA for the CDR3: TGTGCCAGCAGCCCAGGACGGTACAATGAGCAGTTCTTC. Its protein is CASSPGRYNEQFF. The chain recombines TRBV6-6 with TRBJ2-1; D ambiguous. Germline V CDR1 and CDR2: MNHNY, SVGAGI (reference sequence). V was cut by 6 bases and J by 4 bases, with 10 bases left in between. The CDR3 totals 13 residues.

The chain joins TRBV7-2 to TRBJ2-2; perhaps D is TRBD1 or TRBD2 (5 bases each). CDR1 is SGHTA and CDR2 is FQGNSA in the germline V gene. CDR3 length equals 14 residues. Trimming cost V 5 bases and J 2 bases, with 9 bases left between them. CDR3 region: CASSRDENTGELFF. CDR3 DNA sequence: TGTGCCAGCAGCCGGGACGAAAACACCGGGGAGCTGTTTTTT.

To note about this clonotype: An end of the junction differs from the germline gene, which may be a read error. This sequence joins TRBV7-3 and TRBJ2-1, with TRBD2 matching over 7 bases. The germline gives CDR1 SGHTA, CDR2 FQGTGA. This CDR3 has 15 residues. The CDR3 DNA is TGTGCCGGCAGCTCCACTGGGGCGGGGGAGCGAGAGCAGTTCTTC. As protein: CAGSSTGAGEREQFF.

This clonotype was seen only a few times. CDR3 sequence reads: CASSLWATDYEQYF. CDR3 nucleotide sequence: TGTGCCAGCAGCTTATGGGCGACGGATTACGAGCAGTACTTC. The chain carries TRBV7-6 and TRBJ2-7; D gene unclear. The CDR3 is 14 residues long. Germline V gene lookup returns CDR1 SGHVS and CDR2 FNYEAQ. V gave up 2 bases and J gave up 4 bases, with 12 bases separating them.

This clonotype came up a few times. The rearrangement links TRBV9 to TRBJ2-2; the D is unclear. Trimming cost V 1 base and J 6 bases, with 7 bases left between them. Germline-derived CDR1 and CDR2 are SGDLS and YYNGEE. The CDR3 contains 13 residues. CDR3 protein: CASSVLSAGELFF. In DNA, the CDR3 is TGTGCCAGCAGCGTATTATCCGCCGGGGAGCTGTTTTTT.